The 3 T cell receptor beta chains reported below all come from one sample, sequenced in a study of vaccination and CD4 T cells after COVID-19. At the Johns Hopkins FTIC core, DNA taken from cultured CD4+ T cells was sequenced by way of the Oncomine TCR Beta short-read assay. TCRdb re-derived calls from the PCR reads in MiXCR, one entry per CDR3 protein. Here the sample spans approximately 15,000 distinct CDR3 sequences, about 60% being singletons. Their antigens remain unidentified. Treatment indicated: roughly 11-day PBMC culture with coronavirus spike peptide pools or control peptides (ViraFEST assay). Sequenced sample: CD4+ T cells from blood, cultured in vitro. The receptor source for this set is a human donor who had recovered from COVID-19.

J is TRBJ1-2 and V is TRBV20-1; D unclear. The CDR3 runs 16 residues. V was trimmed by 0 bases and J by 8 bases, leaving 22 bases between them. In germline, CDR1 is DFQATT, CDR2 SNEGSKA (reference sequence). The CDR3 loop is CSARDRSLPRSGGYTF. CDR3 coding DNA: TGCAGTGCTAGAGATCGGTCCCTCCCTCGTAGTGGAGGCTACACCTTC.

The V call is TRBV2, the J call TRBJ2-1, with TRBD2 matching over 8 bases. Trimming at V came to 2 bases and at J to 2 bases, leaving 2 bases not matched to a gene. This CDR3 is built from 15 residues. Germline V gene lookup returns CDR1 SNHLY and CDR2 FYNNEI. This CDR3 is CASSELLAAYNEQFF. The CDR3 DNA sequence: TGTGCCAGCAGTGAACTACTAGCGGCCTACAATGAGCAGTTCTTC. Full variable domain (remainder filled in from reference TRBV2 and TRBJ2-1): EPEVTQTPSHQVTQMGQEVILRCVPISNHLYFYWYRQILGQKVEFLVSFYNNEISEKSEIFDDQFSVERPDGSNFTLKIRSTKLEDSAMYFCASSELLAAYNEQFFGPGTRLTVL.

V gene TRBV10-3 combines with J gene TRBJ2-7; a weak D match, TRBD1 (5 bases). Germline V CDR1 and CDR2: ENHRY, SYGVKD. The CDR3 loop spans 14 amino acids. Trimming removed 5 bases from V and 5 bases from J, with 16 bases in between. The CDR3 nucleotides read TGTGCCATCAGTCCCGGGCAGGGCGCCAACGAGCAGTACTTC. Translation: CAISPGQGANEQYF.